This TCR beta chain was recorded in a study of brain T cells in children with intractable seizures. Measured with immunoSEQ multiplex PCR; TCRdb has only the in-frame clones, and not every one. The profile shows under 400,000 clones, over 90% of them singletons. CDR3 length equals 14 residues. Germline assignment: CDR1 MNHNS and CDR2 SASEGT. Trimming pared 1 base from V and 3 bases from J, leaving 10 bases between. The time point is: blood from clinic visit 5 months post-surgery; TSC patient then seizure free. J is TRBJ2-7 and V is TRBV6-1; a weak D match, TRBD2 (7 bases). The sequencing used peripheral blood, collected 4 to 5 months after surgery. This clonotype was obtained from a boy less than two years old with tuberous sclerosis and intractable seizures. This CDR3 is CASSEEGGGYEQYF. CDR3 nucleotides: TGTGCCAGCAGTGAAGAGGGAGGGGGCTACGAGCAGTACTTC.